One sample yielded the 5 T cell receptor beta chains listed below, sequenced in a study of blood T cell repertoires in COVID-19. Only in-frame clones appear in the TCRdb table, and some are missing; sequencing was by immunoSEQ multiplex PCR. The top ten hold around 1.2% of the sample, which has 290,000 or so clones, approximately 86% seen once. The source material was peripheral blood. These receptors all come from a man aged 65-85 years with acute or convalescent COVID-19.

The CDR3 here is CASSLALAAYNEQFF. The CDR3, as DNA: TGCGCCAGCAGCTTGGCCCTAGCGGCCTACAATGAGCAGTTCTTC. This chain joins TRBV5-1 and TRBJ2-1; TRBD2 agrees at 7 bases. This CDR3 is 15 amino acids long. From germline, CDR1 is SGHRS and CDR2 YFSETQ. The V segment lost 0 bases and the J segment 2 bases; nucleotides outside the gene matches: 2.

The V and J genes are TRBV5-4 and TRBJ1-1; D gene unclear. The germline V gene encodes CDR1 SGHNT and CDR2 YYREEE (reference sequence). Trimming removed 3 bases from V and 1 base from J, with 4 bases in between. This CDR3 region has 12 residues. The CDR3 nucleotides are TGTGCCAGCAGCTCTCCGAACACTGAAGCTTTCTTT. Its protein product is CASSSPNTEAFF. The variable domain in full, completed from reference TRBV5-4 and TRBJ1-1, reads ETGVTQSPTHLIKTRGQQVTLRCSSQSGHNTVSWYQQALGQGPQFIFQYYREEENGRGNFPPRFSGLQFPNYSSELNVNALELDDSALYLCASSSPNTEAFFGQGTRLTVV.

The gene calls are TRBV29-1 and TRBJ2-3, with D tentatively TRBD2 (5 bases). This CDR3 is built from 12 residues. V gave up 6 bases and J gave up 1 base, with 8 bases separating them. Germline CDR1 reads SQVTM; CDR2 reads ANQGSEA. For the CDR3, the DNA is TGCAGCGTCGACGGGGGCACAGATACGCAGTATTTT. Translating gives CSVDGGTDTQYF.

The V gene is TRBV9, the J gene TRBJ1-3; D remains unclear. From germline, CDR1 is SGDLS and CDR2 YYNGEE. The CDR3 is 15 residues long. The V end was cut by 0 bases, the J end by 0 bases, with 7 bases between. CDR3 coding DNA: TGTGCCAGCAGCGTAGAGTACAACTCTGGAAACACCATATATTTT. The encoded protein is CASSVEYNSGNTIYF.

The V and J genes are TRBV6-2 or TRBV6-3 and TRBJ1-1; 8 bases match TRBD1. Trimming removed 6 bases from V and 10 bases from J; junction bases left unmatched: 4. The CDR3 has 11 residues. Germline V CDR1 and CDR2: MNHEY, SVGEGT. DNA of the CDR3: TGTGCCAGCAGCCAGGGGGCACGAGCTTTCTTT. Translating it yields CASSQGARAFF.